This T cell receptor (beta chain) is from a study of blood T cell repertoires in COVID-19. Study-level background: Specimens from acute and convalescent COVID-19 originated in the United States, Italy and Spain. PBMCs, B-cell-depleted T cells, or T cells were the source of the cDNA or gDNA that made up the material.

Per the germline V gene, CDR1 is SGHNT and CDR2 is YYREEE (reference sequence). The V end was cut by 2 bases, the J end by 4 bases, with 9 bases between. This CDR3 is built from 13 residues. The protocol was immunoSEQ multiplex PCR, while the TCRdb copy is restricted to in-frame clones and leaves out a portion. This table holds about 130,000 clones, 84% found once. The clonotype was recovered from a human donor in a cohort sampled during active COVID-19. The chain joins TRBV5-4 to TRBJ1-2; D perhaps matches TRBD1 (6 bases). The specimen was peripheral blood. The CDR3 bases are TGTGCCAGCAGCTTAAGGACAGTCTATGGCTACACCTTC. Protein: CASSLRTVYGYTF.